These 20 T cell receptor beta chains came from one sample sequenced in a study of blood T cell repertoires in COVID-19. Sequencing was performed with immunoSEQ multiplex PCR; in TCRdb, only in-frame clones are kept and a portion is missing. The table records fewer than 250,000 clones, about 90% of them present only once. The specimen sequenced was PBMCs or T cells enriched from blood (not recorded which). These receptors all stem from a woman in her forties or fifties with acute COVID-19.

For this clone: Other DNA sequences from this sample encode an identical CDR3 as well. The chain couples TRBV15 to TRBJ1-5; TRBD1 matches at 10 bases. The CDR3 has 14 amino acids. With 3 bases clipped from V and 4 bases from J, the junction kept 0 bases outside the gene matches. Germline V gene lookup returns CDR1 LNHNV and CDR2 YYDKDF (reference sequence). Here the CDR3 DNA reads TGTGCCACCAGCAGGGACAGGGGGAATCAGCCCCAGCATTTT. This translates into CATSRDRGNQPQHF.

The rearrangement joins TRBV27 to TRBJ1-4, with TRBD1 matching over 7 bases. V shed 1 base and J 4 bases; nucleotides not matched to a gene: 9. Germline CDR1 and CDR2: MNHEY and SMNVEV (reference sequence). The CDR3 spans 17 residues. CDR3 region: CASSLYIPTGLNEKLFF. The DNA for the CDR3 is TGTGCCAGCAGTTTATACATTCCGACAGGGCTTAATGAAAAACTGTTTTTT.

The rearrangement links TRBV7-2 to TRBJ2-7, with 8 bases aligning to TRBD1. Germline assignment: CDR1 SGHTA and CDR2 FQGNSA. After removal of 1 base from V and 5 bases from J, the junction contained 13 bases not matched to a gene. The CDR3 extends over 17 amino acids. The CDR3 sequence is CASSLGPLRRGRNEQYF. Written as DNA, the CDR3 is TGTGCCAGCAGCTTAGGGCCCCTGCGCAGGGGGCGAAACGAGCAGTACTTC.

The chain recombines TRBV11-3 with TRBJ2-2; TRBD2 aligns across 13 bases. Unmatched junction bases numbered 8, after V lost 5 bases and J lost 2 bases. The CDR3 runs to 18 residues. CDR1 is SGHNT and CDR2 is YENEEA in the germline V gene. The CDR3 reads CASSLGTSGEINTGELFF. The CDR3 DNA sequence: TGTGCCAGCAGCCTAGGGACTAGCGGGGAAATTAACACCGGGGAGCTGTTTTTT. The whole variable domain, filled in from reference TRBV11-3 and TRBJ2-2, reads EAGVVQSPRYKIIEKKQPVAFWCNPISGHNTLYWYLQNLGQGPELLIRYENEEAVDDSQLPKDRFSAERLKGVDSTLKIQPAELGDSAVYLCASSLGTSGEINTGELFFGEGSRLTVL.

J is TRBJ1-6 and V is TRBV7-2; 10 bases are shared with TRBD1. V was clipped by 5 bases and J by 8 bases; unmatched bases: 3. Per germline, CDR1 SGHTA and CDR2 FQGNSA. This CDR3 has 14 residues. In DNA, the CDR3 is TGTGCCAGCAGCGACAGGGGGCTGTATTCACCCCTCCACTTT. Its protein is CASSDRGLYSPLHF.

The chain recombines TRBV5-6 with TRBJ2-5; 9 bases are shared with TRBD1. CDR3 size: 13 residues. Germline V lookup: CDR1 SGHDT, CDR2 YYEEEE. Germline trimming cut 6 bases from V and 3 bases from J; bases unmatched to any gene: 3. This chain's CDR3 is CASTGTGKETQYF. CDR3 sequence (DNA): TGTGCCAGCACCGGGACAGGGAAAGAGACCCAGTACTTC. Together with reference TRBV5-6 and TRBJ2-5, the CDR3 gives the full variable domain: DAGVTQSPTHLIKTRGQQVTLRCSPKSGHDTVSWYQQALGQGPQFIFQYYEEEERQRGNFPDRFSGHQFPNYSSELNVNALLLGDSALYLCASTGTGKETQYFGPGTRLLVL.

This clone was detected only once. CDR3 region: CASRLDPSGLRLGNTIYF. CDR3 nucleotide sequence: TGTGCAAGTCGCTTAGACCCTTCAGGGTTACGTTTAGGAAACACCATATATTTT. The chain uses TRBV12-2 and TRBJ1-3; the table gives TRBD1 as D, unverified against the DNA. TRBV12-2 is deemed a pseudogene. This CDR3 has 18 amino acids.

This chain joins TRBV3-1 (or the pseudogene TRBV3-2) and TRBJ2-1; no firm D call. The CDR3 loop spans 15 amino acids. The V end lost 2 bases, the J end lost 5 bases, and 13 bases lay between the germline ends. From germline, CDR1 is LGHDT and CDR2 YNNKEL (reference sequence). The CDR3 is CASSQIYRVDNEQFF. Here the CDR3 DNA reads TGTGCCAGCAGCCAAATATACCGGGTTGACAATGAGCAGTTCTTC.

The chain links TRBV19 to TRBJ2-5, with D perhaps matching TRBD1 (6 bases). Germline lookup yields CDR1 LNHDA and CDR2 SQIVND (reference sequence). This CDR3 has 14 amino acids. Trimming stripped 4 bases from V and 1 base from J, with 10 bases between. The CDR3 loop is CASSTQGLQETQYF. The CDR3 bases are TGTGCCAGTAGTACACAGGGCCTCCAAGAGACCCAGTACTTC. The variable domain in full, completed from reference TRBV19 and TRBJ2-5, reads DGGITQSPKYLFRKEGQNVTLSCEQNLNHDAMYWYRQDPGQGLRLIYYSQIVNDFQKGDIAEGYSVSREKKESFPLTVTSAQKNPTAFYLCASSTQGLQETQYFGPGTRLLVL.

This chain connects TRBV5-1 to TRBJ2-1, with D tentatively TRBD1 (5 bases). This CDR3 has 13 residues. Germline V gives CDR1 SGHRS, CDR2 YFSETQ. V was pared by 2 bases and J by 9 bases, with 12 bases between. The chain's CDR3 is CASSFGRDGEQFF. In DNA, the CDR3 is TGCGCCAGCAGCTTTGGCAGGGATGGTGAGCAGTTCTTC.

This chain uses TRBV6-4 with TRBJ1-4; TRBD1 matches at 7 bases. Germline V gives CDR1 MRHNA, CDR2 SNTAGT. Trimming cost V 6 bases and J 6 bases; bases outside gene matches: 10. The CDR3 extends over 15 amino acids. The CDR3 nucleotides read TGTGCCAGCAGCCGACAGGGAGGAGCGGATGAAAAACTGTTTTTT. Translating gives CASSRQGGADEKLFF.

The chain has TRBV30 and TRBJ2-1; 8 nucleotides match TRBD1. CDR3 length: 17 amino acids. Germline CDR1 is GTSNPN and CDR2 is SVGIG (reference sequence). After removal of 3 bases from V and 4 bases from J, the junction contained 14 bases not matched to a gene. The CDR3 loop reads CAWSHTLEQGEYNEQFF. DNA for the CDR3: TGTGCCTGGAGCCATACGCTCGAACAGGGGGAGTACAATGAGCAGTTCTTC.

The chain carries TRBV18 and TRBJ2-4; TRBD1 aligns across 9 bases. The trim removed 1 base at V and 8 bases at J, leaving 3 bases unmatched. Germline V lookup: CDR1 KGHSH, CDR2 LQKENI. There are 14 residues in the CDR3. The CDR3 reads CASSPQRTGDIQYF. The CDR3 DNA sequence: TGTGCCAGCTCACCACAAAGGACAGGGGACATTCAGTACTTC.

The rearrangement uses TRBV29-1 and TRBJ2-1; 13 bases agree with TRBD2. J lost 0 bases, V lost 1 base, and 9 bases had no gene match. Germline CDR1 SQVTM, CDR2 ANQGSEA. The CDR3 extends over 19 amino acids. CDR3 sequence reads: CSVEARTSGRGSSYNEQFF. The CDR3 DNA sequence: TGCAGCGTTGAAGCTCGGACTAGCGGGAGAGGGAGCTCCTACAATGAGCAGTTCTTC.

The chain has TRBV5-4 and TRBJ2-3; 10 bases map to TRBD2. Trimming took 6 bases from V and 3 from J; bases not matched to a gene: 10. This CDR3 is built from 16 residues. From germline, CDR1 is SGHNT and CDR2 YYREEE (reference sequence). This chain's CDR3 is CASNQLGLAETDTQYF. Written as DNA, the CDR3 is TGTGCCAGCAACCAACTCGGACTAGCGGAAACAGATACGCAGTATTTT.

The chain has TRBV9 and TRBJ1-1; 9 bases agree with TRBD1. The CDR3 length is 14 residues. Losses at the gene ends were 3 bases for V and 5 bases for J; bases not matched to a gene: 5. CDR1 is SGDLS, CDR2 YYNGEE, per germline. The CDR3 is CASSAGTGRTEAFF. The DNA for the CDR3 is TGTGCCAGCAGCGCCGGGACAGGGCGGACTGAAGCTTTCTTT.

V gene TRBV7-2 combines with J gene TRBJ2-4; TRBD2 agrees at 11 bases. This CDR3 is built from 17 residues. V dropped 6 bases and J dropped 7; count of bases not matched to a gene: 14. In germline, CDR1 is SGHTA, CDR2 FQGNSA. The CDR3 nucleotides read TGTGCCAGCAGGGGGCTATACGGGACTAGCGGTAACAACATTCAGTACTTC. It encodes CASRGLYGTSGNNIQYF.

For the CDR3, the DNA is TGTGCCACCAGCAGAGATCGAGGGCTAGCGGGTGGAAACTACGAGCAGTACTTC. Its translation: CATSRDRGLAGGNYEQYF. This chain joins TRBV15 and TRBJ2-7, with 8 bases lining up with TRBD2. This CDR3 is 18 amino acids long. CDR1 is LNHNV and CDR2 is YYDKDF in the germline V gene (reference sequence). The V segment lost 0 bases and the J segment 3 bases; nucleotides outside the gene matches: 13.

The gene calls are TRBV7-2 and TRBJ1-6; 7 bases map to TRBD1. The J segment lost 5 bases and the V segment lost 5 bases, leaving 12 bases of the junction unmatched. The CDR3 extends over 17 amino acids. Per the germline V gene, CDR1 is SGHTA and CDR2 is FQGNSA. The CDR3 nucleotides read TGTGCCAGCAGCGCGCAACAGGGGCCTATCAATAATTCACCCCTCCACTTT. Translated, it gives CASSAQQGPINNSPLHF.

The chain carries TRBV28 and TRBJ1-2; a weak D match, TRBD1 (5 bases). The CDR3 covers 11 residues. CDR1 and CDR2 from the germline V gene are MDHEN and SYDVKM. The V end lost 8 bases, the J end lost 4 bases, and 8 bases lay between the germline ends. CDR3: CASGQGYGYTF. The CDR3 DNA reads as TGTGCCAGCGGTCAGGGCTATGGCTACACCTTC.